This T cell receptor beta chain derives from a study of T cells after yellow fever vaccination. Looking at the study overall: Preparation of fractions with low cell numbers was performed using SMART-Seq v4 Ultra Low Input. Study-wide points: Re-detected after boosting: most primary clones, about 95% of CD4 and less than 90% of CD8. Secondary responses were weaker yet peaked faster, day 5 versus 15. Abundant clonotypes from the bulk population could have been carried over as contaminants into FACS-sorted repertoires.

TCRdb re-derived calls from the 5' RACE reads in MiXCR, one entry per CDR3 protein. The sample shows roughly 340,000 distinct CDR3 sequences, roughly 8.7% of them seen only once. This clonotype was seen a handful of times. Antigen specificity is unknown. Sequencing used PBMCs, obtained on the day of the first yellow fever vaccination. The TCR originated in a man younger than 35 who received the YFV17D yellow fever vaccine.

Here the CDR3 DNA reads TGCAGTGCTAAAACGGGACTAGCCAAAGAGACCCAGTACTTC. Amino acids: CSAKTGLAKETQYF. This chain joins TRBV20-1 and TRBJ2-5; 9 nucleotides agree with TRBD2. Germline V gene data show CDR1 as DFQATT and CDR2 as SNEGSKA (reference sequence). With 4 bases clipped from V and 3 bases from J, the junction kept 6 bases outside the gene matches. The CDR3 is 14 residues long.